One TCR beta chain is described in this entry. The antigen is undetermined. CDR1 SGHDN and CDR2 FVKESK come from the germline V gene. V was cut by 0 bases and J by 2 bases, with 14 bases left in between. This CDR3 has 16 amino acids. Every patient relapsed after autologous stem cell transplantation, and brentuximab vedotin exposure varied. Under best response, outcomes were complete response, partial response or progressive disease. Sequencing used immunoSEQ multiplex PCR; TCRdb keeps in-frame clones, though not all of them. This table has around 91,000 clones, 75% to 85% appearing once. The sample belongs to a study of PD-1 blockade in classical Hodgkin lymphoma. Study-wide points: Baseline diversity in complete responders resembled that of newly diagnosed patients.

This sequence originates from a human donor with classical Hodgkin lymphoma. The chain joins TRBV14 to TRBJ2-7; tentative D call: TRBD2 (6 bases). The sequencing used peripheral blood mononuclear cells (PBMCs), collected before the second cycle of nivolumab. CDR3 region: CASSQDNSAGTYEQYF. The CDR3 coding sequence is TGTGCCAGCAGCCAAGATAATTCGGCGGGGACCTACGAGCAGTACTTC.